The rows below give T cell receptor beta chains drawn from one sample of a study of blood T cells in healthy people across ages. Via MiXCR, TCRdb re-called the 5' RACE reads, giving one row per CDR3 protein. The table shows about 780,000 distinct CDR3 sequences, with about 45% occurring only once. Sequencing input: blood. Source of these receptors: a man older than 75 in good health. CDR3s include the opening cysteine and the closing phenylalanine or tryptophan. D genes are given only for firm matches. A row's size may be missing; if present it is once, few, many or a size class.

v_gene	d_gene	abundance	j_gene	CDR3nt	CDR3aa
TRBV11-3	TRBD2	.	TRBJ2-7	TGTGCCAGCAGCTTAATGGCGGGAGGGAGGAACGAGCAGTACTTC	CASSLMAGGRNEQYF
TRBV7-2	TRBD1	.	TRBJ2-3	TGTGCCAGCAGCCTCCAGACAGGGATCGCAGATACGCAGTATTTT	CASSLQTGIADTQYF
TRBV20-1	TRBD1	.	TRBJ1-5	TGCAGTGCTCGCACTTTGGGACAGGTGAATCAGCCCCAGCATTTT	CSARTLGQVNQPQHF
TRBV5-1	.	few	TRBJ2-7	TGCGCCAGCAGCTTGGATCCGACCTCCTACGAGCAGTACTTC	CASSLDPTSYEQYF
TRBV30	.	.	TRBJ1-2	TGTGTCTGGAGTGTAGGGGGGAACTATGGCTACACCTTC	CVWSVGGNYGYTF
TRBV7-2	.	few	TRBJ2-1	TGTGCCAGCAGCTTAGAATGGGCCCCTGAGCGCGAGCAGTTCTTC	CASSLEWAPEREQFF
TRBV20-1	.	few	TRBJ2-3	TGCAGTGCTAGAGACGTAGAAGCGAGCACAGATACGCAGTATTTT	CSARDVEASTDTQYF
TRBV20-1	TRBD1	.	TRBJ1-4	TGCAGTGCTAGCAACAGGATGGGGACAGGGGGTGAAAAACTGTTTTTT	CSASNRMGTGGEKLFF
TRBV5-1	.	.	TRBJ2-1	TGCGCCAGCAGCTTGGAGGCTAGGCAGGAAAACAATGAGCAGTTCTTC	CASSLEARQENNEQFF
TRBV4-3	TRBD2	.	TRBJ2-7	TGCGCCAGCAGCCAAGATACTAGCGGGGGGGCGTCCTACAATGAGCAGTACTTC	CASSQDTSGGASYNEQYF
TRBV7-2	.	.	TRBJ2-4	TGTGCCAGCAGCGCGCAGGGAGTGGTCAAAAACATTCAGTACTTC	CASSAQGVVKNIQYF
TRBV6-2/TRBV6-3	TRBD1	.	TRBJ2-1	TGTGCCAGCAGTTACCCGACAGGGGAAGCAGAGCAGTTCTTC	CASSYPTGEAEQFF
TRBV28	.	.	TRBJ1-1	TGTGCCAGCAGACCACCCTCAGGGGAGACCAACACTGAAGCTTTCTTT	CASRPPSGETNTEAFF
TRBV18	TRBD2	few	TRBJ2-7	TGTGCCAGCCACCCTAGCGGGAGAAGCTACGAGCAGTACTTC	CASHPSGRSYEQYF
TRBV4-2	.	.	TRBJ2-1	TGTGCCAGCAGCCGAAGGCGAGCGGTTTACAATGAGCAGTTCTTC	CASSRRRAVYNEQFF
TRBV4-2	TRBD2	.	TRBJ2-3	TGTGCCAGCAGCCAAGATTCGGAACCGGGACTAGCGGGAACAGATACGCAGTATTTT	CASSQDSEPGLAGTDTQYF
TRBV27	TRBD1	once	TRBJ2-7	TGTGCCAGCAGTACGCGGGACAGGAACGTAGCATCCTACGAGCAGTACTTC	CASSTRDRNVASYEQYF
TRBV20-1	TRBD1	.	TRBJ2-3	TGCAGTGCTAGAGCTGACCCGGGACAGGGGACAGATACGCAGTATTTT	CSARADPGQGTDTQYF
TRBV20-1	.	many	TRBJ2-7	TGCAGTGCTAGCCCCCGACTAACGAGCTCCTACGAGCAGTACTTC	CSASPRLTSSYEQYF
TRBV6-5	.	few	TRBJ2-7	TGTGCCAGCAGTTACTCGCATACTATGGGCGAGCAGTACTTC	CASSYSHTMGEQYF
TRBV6-6	.	.	TRBJ2-7	TGTGCCAGCCGGGACACACGCTCCTACGAGCAGTACTTC	CASRDTRSYEQYF
TRBV27	TRBD1	many	TRBJ2-5	TGTGCCAGCAGTCTGTGGGGACAGCAAGAGACCCAGTACTTC	CASSLWGQQETQYF
TRBV6-6	.	.	TRBJ1-2	TGTGCCAGCAGCACCCAGGGGATTGTCTATGGCTACACCTTC	CASSTQGIVYGYTF
TRBV7-3	TRBD2	few	TRBJ2-3	TGTGCCAGCAGCATAAGACTAGCGGGAGGCGCAGATACGCAGTATTTT	CASSIRLAGGADTQYF
TRBV5-1	.	.	TRBJ2-7	TGCGCCAGCAGCTCGACCAGAATGACAGGGAGGAGCGGCTACGAGCAGTACTTC	CASSSTRMTGRSGYEQYF
TRBV11-2	TRBD1	.	TRBJ2-1	TGTGCCAGCAACTTAGTGGGACAGGAAACCAATGAGCAGTTCTTC	CASNLVGQETNEQFF
TRBV29-1	.	few	TRBJ2-3	TGCAGCGTTGAAGTTAGCACAGATACGCAGTATTTT	CSVEVSTDTQYF
TRBV4-3	TRBD1	few	TRBJ1-2	TGCGCCAGCAGCCAAGATTGGCAGGGGGGAAACTATGGCTACACCTTC	CASSQDWQGGNYGYTF